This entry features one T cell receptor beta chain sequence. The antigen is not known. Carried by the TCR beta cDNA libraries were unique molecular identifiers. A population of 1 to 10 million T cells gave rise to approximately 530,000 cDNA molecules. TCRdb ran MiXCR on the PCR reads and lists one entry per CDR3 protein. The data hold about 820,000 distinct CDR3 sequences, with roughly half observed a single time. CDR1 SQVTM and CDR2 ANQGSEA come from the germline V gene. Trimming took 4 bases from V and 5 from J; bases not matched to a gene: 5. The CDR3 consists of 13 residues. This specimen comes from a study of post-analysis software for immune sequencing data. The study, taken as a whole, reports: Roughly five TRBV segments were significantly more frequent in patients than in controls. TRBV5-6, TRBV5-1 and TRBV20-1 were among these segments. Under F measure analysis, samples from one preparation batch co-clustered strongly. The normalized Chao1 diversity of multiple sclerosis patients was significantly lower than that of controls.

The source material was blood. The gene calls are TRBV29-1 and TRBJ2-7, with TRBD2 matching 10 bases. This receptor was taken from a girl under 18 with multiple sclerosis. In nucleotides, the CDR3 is TGCAGCGTTGTGGCTAGCGGGAGTAACGAGCAGTACTTC. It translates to CSVVASGSNEQYF.